The clone carrying this T cell receptor (beta chain) has just a few counts. CDR1 and CDR2 (germline): LGHNA, YNFKEQ. CDR3 size: 15 residues. V shed 1 base and J shed 3 bases, with 11 bases lying between them. The source of the sample is a study of blood T cells in healthy people across ages. Using a J-beta primer mix together with a sample-barcoded 5' primer, a second PCR was run for about 7 to 12 cycles. Via MiXCR, TCRdb re-called the 5' RACE reads, giving one row per CDR3 protein. The repertoire includes 1.8 million or so distinct CDR3 sequences, roughly two fifths of them detected once, and roughly 24% sits in the top ten.

The V gene is TRBV4-2, the J gene TRBJ2-3; D uncertain. The TCR originated in a human donor in good health. The sequencing input was blood. CDR3 sequence (DNA): TGTGCCAGCAGCCAAGGACTTCCGGGTACAGATACGCAGTATTTT. Its translation is CASSQGLPGTDTQYF.